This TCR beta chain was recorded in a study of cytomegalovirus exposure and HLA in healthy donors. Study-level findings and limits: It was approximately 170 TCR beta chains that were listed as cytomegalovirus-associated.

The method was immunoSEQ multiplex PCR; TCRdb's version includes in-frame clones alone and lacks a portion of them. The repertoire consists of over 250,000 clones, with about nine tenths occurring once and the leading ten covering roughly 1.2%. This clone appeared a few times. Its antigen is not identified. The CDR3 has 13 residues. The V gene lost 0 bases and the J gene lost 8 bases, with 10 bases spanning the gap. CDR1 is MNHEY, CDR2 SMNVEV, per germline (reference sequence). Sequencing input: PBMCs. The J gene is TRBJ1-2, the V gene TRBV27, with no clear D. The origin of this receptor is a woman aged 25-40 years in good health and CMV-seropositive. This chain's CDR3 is CASSLSGKYGYTF. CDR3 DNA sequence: TGTGCCAGCAGTTTATCCGGGAAGTACGGCTACACCTTC.